The clone carrying this T cell receptor (beta chain) came up many times. Its matching antigen is unknown. The data were taken from a study of spatial heterogeneity in lung cancer. Study-wide background: Alpha-chain sequences were consistently detected in smaller numbers than beta-chain sequences.

This CDR3 region has 14 residues. Germline V gives CDR1 MGHRA, CDR2 YSYEKL. After removal of 3 bases from V and 8 bases from J, the junction contained 7 bases not matched to a gene. A unique molecular identifier was carried by every single TCR cDNA molecule. TCRdb processed the 5' RACE reads anew with MiXCR; each CDR3 protein has one entry. The sample has approximately 94,000 distinct CDR3 sequences, under 4.5% seen once. Indicated time point: sample taken at primary tumor resection. Material for sequencing was whole RNA from tumor, nontumor lung or frozen PBMC, left unsorted. Study-wide results and limits: Tumor mutation count correlated with how many alpha and beta TCRs expanded intratumorally.

The source is a male donor with early-stage non-small cell lung cancer. Sequencing was performed on lung tumor tissue, taken at surgery. The J gene is TRBJ2-3, the V gene TRBV4-1; 8 bases are a match to TRBD1. In nucleotides, the CDR3 is TGCGCCAGCAGCCAGACAGGGGCACCTGGTACGCAGTATTTT. Amino acid sequence: CASSQTGAPGTQYF.